The 23 T cell receptor beta chains listed next were all sequenced from one sample in a study of T cell repertoires in cytomegalovirus infection. TCRdb analysed the reads with MiXCR anew, one entry per CDR3 protein. The table records some 110,000 distinct CDR3 sequences, 10% of them present only once. These receptors' targets are unknown. Sequencing was performed on PBMCs, sequenced either directly or after in vitro stimulation (not recorded which). The receptor source for this set is a human donor in good health (CMV status not recorded). Some clones in this sample may be carry-over from other donors' samples.

There are a few counts of this clonotype. The genes are TRBV6-8 and TRBJ1-2, with D uncertain. The germline CDR1 and CDR2 sequences are MNHGY and SAAAGT. V was trimmed by 4 bases and J by 13 bases, leaving 19 bases between them. CDR3 length: 13 amino acids. CDR3 sequence: CASSSGAGRTCTF. The DNA for the CDR3 is TGTGCCAGCAGTTCCGGCGCGGGCCGCACGTGCACCTTC.

In this sample, this clonotype turned up a few times. V is TRBV7-9 and J is TRBJ2-1, with 7 positions matching TRBD2. V was clipped by 1 base and J by 7 bases; unmatched bases: 7. This CDR3 contains 15 residues. CDR1 is SEHNR, CDR2 FQNEAQ, per germline (reference sequence). The CDR3 DNA is TGTGCCAGCAGCTTAGTGGGTGGGGGGGGGAATGAGCAGTTCTTC. Its translation is CASSLVGGGGNEQFF.

This clonotype was found many times. The chain is built from TRBV7-2 and TRBJ2-3, with 10 bases fitting TRBD2. V shed 3 bases, J shed 3 bases, and the junction held 6 bases outside the gene matches. The length of the CDR3 is 16 residues. Germline CDR1 and CDR2: SGHTA and FQGNSA. The CDR3 is CASSFRASGSTDTQYF. The CDR3 DNA is TGTGCCAGCAGCTTCAGGGCTAGCGGGAGTACAGATACGCAGTATTTT.

The chain uses TRBV28 and TRBJ1-1; D not certain. V was shortened by 9 bases and J by 0 bases, with 8 bases between the two germline ends. Per germline, CDR1 MDHEN and CDR2 SYDVKM. This CDR3 has 12 residues. The CDR3 loop reads CASRILNTEAFF. Here the CDR3 DNA reads TGTGCCAGTCGGATATTGAACACTGAAGCTTTCTTT.

This clonotype has only a few counts. V and J are TRBV6-5 and TRBJ2-6; 8 bases align to TRBD1. CDR1 is MNHEY and CDR2 is SVGAGI in the germline V gene. The CDR3 is 16 amino acids. V shed 6 bases, J shed 2 bases, and the junction held 6 bases outside the gene matches. Here the CDR3 reads CASRDRALPGANVLTF. CDR3 sequence (DNA): TGTGCCAGCAGGGACAGGGCCCTTCCTGGGGCCAACGTCCTGACTTTC.

This clonotype appeared many times. The V gene is TRBV7-9, the J gene TRBJ1-1, with TRBD1 matching over 10 bases. The germline gives CDR1 SEHNR, CDR2 FQNEAQ (reference sequence). The V gene end was trimmed by 5 bases and the J gene end by 11 bases; junction bases not matched to a gene: 8. The CDR3 sequence is 13 residues long. In DNA, the CDR3 is TGTGCCAGCAGCCAGGGACAGGGGATTTGGGCTTTCTTT. It specifies CASSQGQGIWAFF.

This clonotype showed up many times. CDR3 DNA: TGTGCCAGCAGCTTAGGGGCCGCGAACACTGAAGCTTTCTTT. As protein: CASSLGAANTEAFF. The V and J genes are TRBV11-2 and TRBJ1-1; no reliable D call. Trimming pared 1 base from V and 1 base from J, leaving 7 bases between. Germline V gene lookup returns CDR1 SGHAT and CDR2 FQNNGV. This CDR3 region has 14 residues.

The CDR3 sequence is CASSGGLGRSYNEQFF. The CDR3 DNA is TGTGCCAGCAGTGGGGGTCTCGGGCGCTCCTACAATGAGCAGTTCTTC. The rearrangement uses TRBV12-3 or TRBV12-4 and TRBJ2-1; either TRBD1 or TRBD2 may supply D (5 bases each). The CDR3 runs to 16 residues. V lost 5 bases and J 0 bases, leaving 14 bases between the germline ends.

The rearrangement joins TRBV20-1 to TRBJ2-5; D is unresolved. The CDR3 has 10 residues. Germline V gives CDR1 DFQATT, CDR2 SNEGSKA (reference sequence). V was shortened by 6 bases and J by 4 bases, with 6 bases between the two germline ends. Here the CDR3 reads CSAQTETQYF. CDR3 in DNA: TGCAGTGCGCAAACAGAGACCCAGTACTTC.

This clonotype was counted many times. The chain recombines TRBV7-8 with TRBJ2-1; 7 nucleotides match TRBD2. The CDR3 has 17 residues. J gave up 4 bases and V 2 bases, and 11 bases lay outside the gene matches. CDR1 is SGHVS, CDR2 FQNEAQ, per germline. Here the CDR3 reads CASSLSRSSGAYNEQFF. The CDR3 DNA follows: TGTGCCAGCAGCTTATCGCGTTCGAGCGGGGCGTACAATGAGCAGTTCTTC.

V gene TRBV7-2 combines with J gene TRBJ2-2; perhaps D is TRBD1 or TRBD2 (7 bases each). The CDR3 runs to 16 residues. With 1 base removed from V and 3 bases from J, the gap between germline ends came to 12 bases. Germline V gene sequence: CDR1 SGHTA, CDR2 FQGNSA. The CDR3 loop is CASSLVGGGDTGELFF. The CDR3 nucleotides read TGTGCCAGCAGCTTAGTGGGAGGGGGCGACACCGGGGAGCTGTTTTTT.

This clonotype was recorded at least ten times. The genes are TRBV2 and TRBJ1-2; no clear D gene. CDR3 length equals 13 residues. Germline values: CDR1 SNHLY, CDR2 FYNNEI. V was pared by 4 bases and J by 8 bases, with 14 bases between. CDR3 loop: CASSVNSGMGYTF. DNA of the CDR3: TGTGCCAGCAGTGTGAACTCCGGGATGGGCTACACCTTC. Variable domain in full (rest from reference TRBV2 and TRBJ1-2): EPEVTQTPSHQVTQMGQEVILRCVPISNHLYFYWYRQILGQKVEFLVSFYNNEISEKSEIFDDQFSVERPDGSNFTLKIRSTKLEDSAMYFCASSVNSGMGYTFGSGTRLTVV.

This sequence joins TRBV7-6 and TRBJ2-7, with D perhaps matching TRBD2 (6 bases). CDR1 SGHVS and CDR2 FNYEAQ come from the germline V gene. Trimming took off 2 bases at V and 3 bases at J, with 14 bases between the two ends. The CDR3 has 15 residues. The CDR3 sequence is CASSLTSGLNYEQYF. CDR3 DNA: TGTGCCAGCAGCTTAACCTCGGGACTGAACTACGAGCAGTACTTC.

This clonotype was found many times. The chain recombines TRBV2 with TRBJ2-3, with D perhaps matching TRBD2 (6 bases). Trimming shortened V by 4 bases and J by 4 bases, and 12 bases separated the two germline ends. This CDR3 spans 14 amino acids. In germline, CDR1 is SNHLY, CDR2 FYNNEI. In DNA, the CDR3 is TGTGCCAGCAGTGGATTAGCGGTCGCAGATACGCAGTATTTT. This codes for CASSGLAVADTQYF.

This clonotype was counted only a few times. V gene TRBV4-1 combines with J gene TRBJ2-7; D unresolved. V was clipped by 4 bases and J by 3 bases, with 10 bases between them. Germline-derived CDR1 and CDR2 are MGHRA and YSYEKL. This CDR3 region has 13 residues. Here the CDR3 DNA reads TGCGCCAGCAGCCCCCCAGAGCGCTACGAGCAGTACTTC. It yields the protein CASSPPERYEQYF.

V and J are TRBV5-6 and TRBJ2-5, with 7 bases matching TRBD2. The CDR3 runs 16 residues. V lost 4 bases and J lost 6; bases outside the gene matches: 15. The V gene's germline CDR1 is SGHDT and CDR2 YYEEEE. CDR3 residues: CASSVEGRGRSKTQYF. Here the CDR3 DNA reads TGTGCCAGCAGCGTGGAAGGTCGCGGGAGATCGAAGACCCAGTACTTC.

Many counts were recorded for this clonotype. V usage is TRBV7-9 and J usage is TRBJ2-6, with D perhaps TRBD1 or TRBD2 (5 bases each). With 9 bases removed from V and 2 bases from J, the gap between germline ends came to 23 bases. The length of the CDR3 is 18 residues. CDR1 is SEHNR, CDR2 FQNEAQ, per germline (reference sequence). CDR3 in DNA: TGTGCCAGTCGCCGGGGCGGTGGAATTCCCCCTGGGGCCAACGTCCTGACTTTC. Its protein is CASRRGGGIPPGANVLTF. The variable domain in full, with the rest retrieved from reference TRBV7-9 and TRBJ2-6, is DTGVSQNPRHKITKRGQNVTFRCDPISEHNRLYWYRQTLGQGPEFLTYFQNEAQLEKSRLLSDRFSAERPKGSFSTLEIQRTEQGDSAMYLCASRRGGGIPPGANVLTFGAGSRLTVL.

This clonotype was detected ten times or more. This sequence joins TRBV7-2 and TRBJ1-2, with D possibly being TRBD1 (6 bases). The CDR3 is 14 amino acids. V lost 5 bases and J lost 5, with 15 bases in between. Germline loops: CDR1 SGHTA, CDR2 FQGNSA. CDR3: CASSARTDSYGYTF. CDR3 DNA sequence: TGTGCCAGCAGCGCGAGGACAGACTCATATGGCTACACCTTC. The full variable domain, rest sourced from reference TRBV7-2 and TRBJ1-2, is GAGVSQSPSNKVTEKGKDVELRCDPISGHTALYWYRQSLGQGLEFLIYFQGNSAPDKSGLPSDRFSAERTGGSVSTLTIQRTQQEDSAVYLCASSARTDSYGYTFGSGTRLTVV.

The V call is TRBV10-2, the J call TRBJ2-3, with 13 bases aligning to TRBD2. V shed 9 bases, J shed 5 bases, and the junction held 2 bases outside the gene matches. CDR1 WSHSY and CDR2 SAAADI come from the germline V gene. This CDR3 region has 13 residues. This CDR3 is CASRLAGGDTQYF. In DNA, the CDR3 is TGCGCCAGTAGACTAGCGGGAGGAGATACGCAGTATTTT.

This clonotype was seen many times. The J gene is TRBJ2-3, the V gene TRBV12-3 or TRBV12-4; D is ambiguous. This CDR3 region has 13 residues. V lost 8 bases, J lost 4 bases, and 13 bases lay in between. CDR3 coding DNA: TGTGCCAGCGACCTCGGGCGCTCAGATACGCAGTATTTT. Translated, it gives CASDLGRSDTQYF.

V is TRBV12-3 or TRBV12-4 and J is TRBJ1-1, with D unresolved. V lost 3 bases and J 8 bases, leaving 10 bases between the germline ends. This CDR3 has 12 amino acids. DNA of the CDR3: TGTGCCAGCAGTTTTAGGCGCCTCGAAGCTTTCTTT. The encoded protein is CASSFRRLEAFF.

This clonotype was seen many times. The V and J genes are TRBV28 and TRBJ2-5, with D possibly TRBD1 on 5 matching bases. Trimming pared 3 bases from V and 5 bases from J, leaving 7 bases between. Germline CDR1 and CDR2: MDHEN and SYDVKM. The CDR3 spans 12 residues. The CDR3 loop is CASSFPGETQYF. In nucleotides, the CDR3 is TGTGCCAGCAGTTTTCCAGGGGAGACCCAGTACTTC.

This clonotype was counted only a few times. The chain combines TRBV6-6 with TRBJ2-2; no reliable D call. V lost 6 bases, J lost 5 bases, and 10 bases lay in between. The CDR3 contains 13 residues. Germline loops: CDR1 MNHNY, CDR2 SVGAGI (reference sequence). CDR3 region: CASRSIMTGELFF. The DNA of the CDR3 is TGTGCCAGCAGAAGTATCATGACCGGGGAGCTGTTTTTT.